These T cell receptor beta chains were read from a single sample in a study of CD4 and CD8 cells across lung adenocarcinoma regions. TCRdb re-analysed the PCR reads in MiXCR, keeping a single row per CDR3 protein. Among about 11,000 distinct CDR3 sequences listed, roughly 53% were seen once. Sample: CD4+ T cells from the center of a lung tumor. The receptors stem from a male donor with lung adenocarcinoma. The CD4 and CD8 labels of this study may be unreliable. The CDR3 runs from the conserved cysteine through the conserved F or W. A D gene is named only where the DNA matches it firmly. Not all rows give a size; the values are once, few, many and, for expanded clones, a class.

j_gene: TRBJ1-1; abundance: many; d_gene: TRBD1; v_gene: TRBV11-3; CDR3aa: CASSAAGTVNTEAFF; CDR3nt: TGTGCCAGCAGCGCAGCCGGGACAGTGAACACTGAAGCTTTCTTT
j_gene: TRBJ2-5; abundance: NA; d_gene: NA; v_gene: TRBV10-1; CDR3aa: CAGLGGGDKEIQYF; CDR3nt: TGCGCGGGGCTCGGGGGCGGTGACAAAGAGATTCAGTACTTC
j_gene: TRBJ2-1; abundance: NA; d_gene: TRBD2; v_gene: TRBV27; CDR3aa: CASSSRLVGGTHEQFF; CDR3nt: TGTGCCAGCAGTTCGAGACTAGTGGGAGGGACGCATGAGCAGTTCTTC
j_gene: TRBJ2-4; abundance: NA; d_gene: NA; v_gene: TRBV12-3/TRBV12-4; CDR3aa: CPSSVTGVGATDTQYF; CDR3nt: TGTCCCAGCAGTGTCACGGGCGTGGGAGCCACAGATACGCAGTACTTC
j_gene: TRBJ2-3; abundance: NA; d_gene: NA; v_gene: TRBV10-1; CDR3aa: CASSDGGSSFGTDTQYF; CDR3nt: TGCGCCAGCAGTGATGGTGGTAGCAGTTTTGGCACAGATACGCAGTATTTT
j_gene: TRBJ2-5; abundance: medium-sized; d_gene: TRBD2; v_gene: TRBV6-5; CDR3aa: CASSYSSSGQETQYF; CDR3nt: TGTGCCAGCAGTTACTCCTCTAGCGGGCAGGAGACCCAGTACTTC
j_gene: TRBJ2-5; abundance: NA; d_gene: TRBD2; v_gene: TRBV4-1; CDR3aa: CASSQEGLAPETQYF; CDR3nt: TGCGCCAGCAGCCAAGAAGGACTAGCCCCGGAGACCCAGTACTTC
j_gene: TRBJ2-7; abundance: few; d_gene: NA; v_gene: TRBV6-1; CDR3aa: CASSEAPYIYEQYF; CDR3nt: TGTGCCAGCAGTGAAGCGCCCTACATCTACGAGCAGTACTTC
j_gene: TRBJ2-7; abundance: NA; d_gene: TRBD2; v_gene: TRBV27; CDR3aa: CASMGPGGDEQYF; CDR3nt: TGTGCCAGCATGGGACCGGGGGGGGACGAGCAGTACTTC
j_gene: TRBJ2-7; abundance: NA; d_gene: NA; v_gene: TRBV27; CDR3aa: CASSLTRDSTYEQYF; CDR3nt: TGTGCCAGCAGTTTAACCCGGGACTCAACCTACGAGCAGTACTTC
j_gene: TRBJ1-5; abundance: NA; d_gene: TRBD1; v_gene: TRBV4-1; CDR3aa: CASSQGDRAGQPQHF; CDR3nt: TGCGCCAGCAGCCAAGGGGACAGGGCCGGTCAGCCCCAGCATTTT
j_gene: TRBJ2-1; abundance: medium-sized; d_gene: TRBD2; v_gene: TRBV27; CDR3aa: CASSMYLAGNNEQFF; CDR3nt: TGTGCCAGCAGCATGTACCTAGCGGGGAACAATGAGCAGTTCTTC
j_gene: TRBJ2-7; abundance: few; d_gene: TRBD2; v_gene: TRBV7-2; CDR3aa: CASSLGLLAGYNEQYF; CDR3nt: TGTGCCAGCAGCTTAGGACTGCTAGCGGGGTACAATGAGCAGTACTTC
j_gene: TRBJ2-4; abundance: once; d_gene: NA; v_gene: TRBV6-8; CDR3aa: CASTGRCAKNTQYF; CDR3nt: TGTGCCAGCACGGGACGGTGCGCCAAAAATACTCAGTATTTC
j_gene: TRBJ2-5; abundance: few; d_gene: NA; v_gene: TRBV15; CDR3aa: CAQIIKKKF; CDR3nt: TGTGCCCAGATAATTAAAAAAAAATTT
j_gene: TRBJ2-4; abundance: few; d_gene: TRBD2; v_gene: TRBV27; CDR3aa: CASRATGLAGQSSTDMQYF; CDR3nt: TGTGCCAGCAGAGCCACGGGGCTAGCGGGACAGTCTAGCACAGATATGCAGTACTTC
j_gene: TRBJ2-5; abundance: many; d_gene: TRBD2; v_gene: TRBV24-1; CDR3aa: CATSDPTSGGAKTQYF; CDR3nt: TGTGCCACCAGTGACCCAACTAGCGGGGGGGCGAAGACCCAGTACTTC
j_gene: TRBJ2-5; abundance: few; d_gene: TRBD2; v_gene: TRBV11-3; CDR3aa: CASSTRDTGGETQYF; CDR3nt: TGTGCCAGCAGCACCCGAGACACGGGAGGAGAGACCCAGTACTTC
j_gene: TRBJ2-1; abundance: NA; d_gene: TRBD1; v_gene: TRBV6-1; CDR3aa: CASSEGVGRGHNEQFF; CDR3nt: TGTGCCAGCAGTGAAGGAGTGGGCAGGGGGCACAATGAGCAGTTCTTC
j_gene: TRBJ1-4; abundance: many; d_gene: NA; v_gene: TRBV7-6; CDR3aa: CASSLGINTGSSNEKLFF; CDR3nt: TGTGCCAGCAGCTTAGGGATAAACACAGGCTCCTCTAATGAAAAACTGTTTTTT
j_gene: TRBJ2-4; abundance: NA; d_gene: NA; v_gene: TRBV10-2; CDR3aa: CATGRCATDMQYF; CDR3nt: TGCGCCACGGGGCGGTGCGCGACAGACATGCAGTACTTC
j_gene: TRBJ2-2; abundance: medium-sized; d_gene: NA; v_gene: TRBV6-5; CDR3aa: CASTRQRTNTGELFF; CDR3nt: TGTGCCAGCACCCGTCAGAGGACGAACACCGGGGAGCTGTTTTTT
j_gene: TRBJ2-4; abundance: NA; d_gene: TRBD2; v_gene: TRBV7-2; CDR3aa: CARGLAGGLNIQYF; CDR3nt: TGTGCCCGCGGCTTAGCGGGTGGGTTAAACATTCAGTATTTC
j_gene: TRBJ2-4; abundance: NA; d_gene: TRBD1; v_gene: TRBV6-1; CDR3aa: CASGDRDGDIQYF; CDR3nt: TGTGCCAGCGGTGACAGGGACGGAGACATCCAGTACTTC
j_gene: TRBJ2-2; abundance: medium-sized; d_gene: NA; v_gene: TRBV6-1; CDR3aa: CASRQSNTGELFF; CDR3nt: TGTGCCAGCCGACAGTCGAACACCGGGGAGCTGTTTTTT
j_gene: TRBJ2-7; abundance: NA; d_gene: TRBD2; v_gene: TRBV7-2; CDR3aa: CASSLVTGASGRAYEQYF; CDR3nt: TGTGCCAGCAGCTTAGTGACTGGGGCTAGCGGGAGGGCCTACGAGCAGTACTTC
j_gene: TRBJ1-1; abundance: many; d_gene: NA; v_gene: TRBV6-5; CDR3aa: CASSYGGNTEAFF; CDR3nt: TGTGCCAGCAGCTACGGAGGGAACACTGAAGCTTTCTTT
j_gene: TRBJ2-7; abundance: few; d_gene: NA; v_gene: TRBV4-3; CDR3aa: CASSRGELHYEQYF; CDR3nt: TGCGCCAGCAGCCGGGGGGAATTGCACTACGAGCAGTACTTC
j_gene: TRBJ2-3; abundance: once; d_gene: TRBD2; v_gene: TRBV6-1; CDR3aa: CASSEGSGGQDTQYF; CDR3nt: TGTGCCAGCAGTGAGGGGAGCGGGGGGCAAGATACCCAGTATTTC
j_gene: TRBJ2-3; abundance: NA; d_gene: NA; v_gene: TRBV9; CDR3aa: CASSVVGRVADTQYF; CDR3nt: TGTGCCAGCAGCGTAGTGGGCAGGGTAGCAGATACGCAGTATTTT
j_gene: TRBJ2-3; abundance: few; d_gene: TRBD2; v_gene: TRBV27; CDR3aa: CASSSRLAGGTDTQYF; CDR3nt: TGTGCCAGCAGTTCCCGACTAGCGGGAGGGACAGATACGCAGTATTTT
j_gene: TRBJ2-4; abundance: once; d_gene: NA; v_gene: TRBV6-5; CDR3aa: CASSYGQRAKNMQYF; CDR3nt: TGTGCCAGCAGTTATGGGCAGCGAGCCAAAAATATGCAGTACTTC
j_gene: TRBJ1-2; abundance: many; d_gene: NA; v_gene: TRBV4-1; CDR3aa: CASSPTHSYGYTF; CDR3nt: TGCGCCAGCAGCCCTACTCACTCCTATGGCTACACCTTC
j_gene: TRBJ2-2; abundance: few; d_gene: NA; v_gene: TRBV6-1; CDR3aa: CASSRGYLNTGELFF; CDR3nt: TGTGCCAGCAGTAGGGGGTACCTGAACACCGGGGAGCTGTTTTTT
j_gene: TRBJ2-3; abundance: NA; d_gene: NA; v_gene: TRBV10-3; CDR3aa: CAISTPGDTDTQYF; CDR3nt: TGTGCCATCAGTACCCCGGGGGACACAGATACGCAGTATTTT
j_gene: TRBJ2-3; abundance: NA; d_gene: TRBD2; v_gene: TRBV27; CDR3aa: CASRATGLAGRSDPDTQYF; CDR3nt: TGTGCCAGCAGAGCCACGGGGCTAGCGGGACGGTCTGACCCAGATACGCAGTATTTT
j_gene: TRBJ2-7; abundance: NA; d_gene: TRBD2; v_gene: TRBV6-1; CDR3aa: CASSETSGGQDMQYF; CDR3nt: TGTGCCAGCAGTGAGACTAGCGGGGGGCAAGACATGCAGTACTTC
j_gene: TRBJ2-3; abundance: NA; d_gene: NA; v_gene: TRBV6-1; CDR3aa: CASSEAQGWGTDTQYF; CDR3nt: TGTGCCAGCAGTGAAGCACAGGGATGGGGCACAGATACGCAGTATTTT
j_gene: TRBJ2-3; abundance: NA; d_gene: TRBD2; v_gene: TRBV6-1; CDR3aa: CASSRILGASGKETQYF; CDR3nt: TGTGCCAGCAGCCGCATCCTCGGGGCTAGCGGCAAAGAGACCCAGTATTTT
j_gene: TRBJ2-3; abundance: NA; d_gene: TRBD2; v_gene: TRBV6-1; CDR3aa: CASGFAGGAGISSTDTQYF; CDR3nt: TGTGCCAGCGGCTTTGCGGGAGGGGCGGGGATCAGTAGCACAGATACCCAGTATTTT
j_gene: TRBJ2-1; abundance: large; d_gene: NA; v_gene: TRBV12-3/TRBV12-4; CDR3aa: CASSYSGSEKFF; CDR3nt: TGTGCCAGCAGTTACTCTGGGAGTGAGAAGTTCTTC
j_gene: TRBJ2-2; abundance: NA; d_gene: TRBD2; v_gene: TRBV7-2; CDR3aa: CASTRKGLAEGVSTGTLFF; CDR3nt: TGTGCCAGCACCCGAAAGGGACTAGCGGAGGGGGTGAGCACCGGGACGCTGTTTTTT
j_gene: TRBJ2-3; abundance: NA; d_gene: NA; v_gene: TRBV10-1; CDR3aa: CAGGEGRRGTDTQYF; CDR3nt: TGCGCCGGGGGTGAAGGGCGACGTGGCACAGATACCCAGTACTTT
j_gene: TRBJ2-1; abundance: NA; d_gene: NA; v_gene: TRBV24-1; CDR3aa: CATGKGIGFEQFF; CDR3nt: TGTGCCACCGGAAAGGGAATTGGTTTTGAGCAGTTCTTC
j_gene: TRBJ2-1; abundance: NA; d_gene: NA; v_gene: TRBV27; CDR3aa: CASSRYGEYNEQLF; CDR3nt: TGTGCCAGCAGCAGATATGGAGAGTACAATGAGCAGCTCTTC
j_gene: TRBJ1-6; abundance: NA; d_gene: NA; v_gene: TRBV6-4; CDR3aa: CASSDNRENSPLHF; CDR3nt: TGTGCCAGCAGTGACAACAGGGAGAATTCACCCCTCCACTTT